This entry lists 6 T cell receptor beta chains sequenced from one sample in a study of blood T cell repertoires in COVID-19. Measured with immunoSEQ multiplex PCR; TCRdb has only the in-frame clones, and not every one. This sample carries a few hundred thousand clones, about 80% of them seen once, and the ten largest clones take approximately 15%. Sequencing was done on a sample of PBMCs or T cells enriched from blood (not recorded which). The receptors come from a man in his forties or fifties who had recovered from COVID-19.

The chain joins TRBV6-1 to TRBJ2-1, with 9 bases that match TRBD2. CDR3 size: 14 residues. V lost 4 bases to trimming and J lost 5 bases; unmatched junction nucleotides: 3. Germline loops: CDR1 MNHNS, CDR2 SASEGT. CDR3 residues: CASSVAGADNEQFF. CDR3 nucleotides: TGTGCCAGCAGTGTAGCGGGAGCAGACAATGAGCAGTTCTTC.

This clone was seen more than once but under ten times. This chain connects TRBV7-2 to TRBJ2-2, with 8 bases lining up with TRBD2. The CDR3 totals 15 residues. Losses at the gene ends were 4 bases for V and 5 bases for J; bases not matched to a gene: 6. Looked up from germline, CDR1 is SGHTA and CDR2 is FQGNSA. CDR3: CASSWGQRGTGELFF. The CDR3 DNA is TGTGCCAGCAGCTGGGGTCAGCGGGGGACCGGGGAGCTGTTTTTT.

In its sample, this clone was seen once. The gene calls are TRBV6-2 or TRBV6-3 and TRBJ2-1, with TRBD2 matching over 10 bases. Germline V gene lookup returns CDR1 MNHEY and CDR2 SVGEGT. The CDR3 length is 15 residues. V lost 3 bases, J lost 13 bases, and 12 bases stayed unmatched. The CDR3 DNA reads as TGTGCCAGCAGTTATGGAACTAGCGGGGAGTCCCGCCAGTTCTTC. Translating it yields CASSYGTSGESRQFF.

The rearrangement joins TRBV2 to TRBJ1-1; 7 bases map to TRBD1. The V gene's germline CDR1 is SNHLY and CDR2 FYNNEI. The CDR3 is 12 residues long. J was trimmed by 9 bases and V by 5 bases; bases with no gene match: 6. This chain's CDR3 is CASSSGTAKAFF. DNA for the CDR3: TGTGCCAGCAGTTCCGGGACAGCCAAAGCTTTCTTT. The full variable domain, completed using reference TRBV2 and TRBJ1-1, is EPEVTQTPSHQVTQMGQEVILRCVPISNHLYFYWYRQILGQKVEFLVSFYNNEISEKSEIFDDQFSVERPDGSNFTLKIRSTKLEDSAMYFCASSSGTAKAFFGQGTRLTVV.

The chain has TRBV27 and TRBJ2-5; tentative D call: TRBD2 (5 bases). The CDR3 length is 14 residues. Trimming cost V 1 base and J 5 bases, with 11 bases left between them. Germline V gives CDR1 MNHEY, CDR2 SMNVEV (reference sequence). The CDR3 DNA follows: TGTGCCAGCAGTTTATTGGCAGGAGGCGAGACCCAGTACTTC. Protein sequence: CASSLLAGGETQYF.

This clone was detected a few times. This chain links TRBV10-3 with TRBJ1-4; D perhaps matches TRBD1 (5 bases). The CDR3 extends over 13 amino acids. Trimming removed 4 bases from V and 3 bases from J, with 6 bases in between. Germline CDR1 and CDR2: ENHRY and SYGVKD. CDR3 nucleotides: TGTGCCATCAGTGTGACAGCTAATGAAAAACTGTTTTTT. It is translated as CAISVTANEKLFF.